This T cell receptor (beta chain) was obtained from a study of cytomegalovirus exposure and HLA in healthy donors. V shed 4 bases and J shed 6 bases, with 7 bases lying between them. The CDR3 is made up of 11 amino acids. Looked up from germline, CDR1 is GTSNPN and CDR2 is SVGIG (reference sequence). The assay was immunoSEQ multiplex PCR, and TCRdb's table has in-frame clones only and misses some. Among about 130,000 clones listed, approximately 80% were seen once. The TCR was taken from a young man in good health and CMV-seropositive. Source material: PBMCs. This rearrangement joins TRBV30 to TRBJ2-1, with D unresolved. The CDR3 region has the DNA TGTGCCTGGATTTCTCGCAATGAGCAGTTCTTC. Translated: CAWISRNEQFF.